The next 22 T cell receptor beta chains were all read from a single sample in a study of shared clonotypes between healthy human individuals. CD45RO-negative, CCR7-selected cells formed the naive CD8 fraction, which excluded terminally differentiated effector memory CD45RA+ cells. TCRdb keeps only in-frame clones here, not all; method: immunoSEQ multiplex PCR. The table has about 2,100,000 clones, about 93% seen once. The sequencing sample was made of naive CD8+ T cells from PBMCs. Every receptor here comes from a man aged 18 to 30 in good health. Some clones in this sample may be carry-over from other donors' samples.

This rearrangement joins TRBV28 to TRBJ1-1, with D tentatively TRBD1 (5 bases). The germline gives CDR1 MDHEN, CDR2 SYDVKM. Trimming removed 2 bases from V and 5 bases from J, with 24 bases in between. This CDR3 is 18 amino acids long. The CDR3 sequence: CASSLPRRWGKRITEAFF. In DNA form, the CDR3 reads TGTGCCAGCAGTTTACCCCGCCGATGGGGGAAGAGGATAACTGAAGCTTTCTTT.

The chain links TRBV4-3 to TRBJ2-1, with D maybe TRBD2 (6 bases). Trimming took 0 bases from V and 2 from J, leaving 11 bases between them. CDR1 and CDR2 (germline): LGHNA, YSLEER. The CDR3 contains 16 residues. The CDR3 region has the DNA TGCGCCAGCAGCCAAGACTGGAGGGCCGCCTACAATGAGCAGTTCTTC. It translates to CASSQDWRAAYNEQFF.

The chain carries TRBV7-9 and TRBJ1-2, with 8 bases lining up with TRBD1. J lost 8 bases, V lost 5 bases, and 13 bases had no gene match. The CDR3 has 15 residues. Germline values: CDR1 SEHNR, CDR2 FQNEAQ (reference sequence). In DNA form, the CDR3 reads TGTGCCAGCAGCCATGGACAGGGATTTATGGAAGGCTACACCTTC. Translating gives CASSHGQGFMEGYTF.

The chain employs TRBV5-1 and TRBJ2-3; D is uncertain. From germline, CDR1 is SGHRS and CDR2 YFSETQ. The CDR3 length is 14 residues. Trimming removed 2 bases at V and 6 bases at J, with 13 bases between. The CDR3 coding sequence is TGCGCCAGCAGCTTCCGCCAGGTCGAGGATACGCAGTATTTT. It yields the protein CASSFRQVEDTQYF.

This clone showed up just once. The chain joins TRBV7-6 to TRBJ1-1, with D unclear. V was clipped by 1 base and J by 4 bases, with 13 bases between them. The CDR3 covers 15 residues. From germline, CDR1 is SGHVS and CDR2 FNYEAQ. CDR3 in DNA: TGTGCCAGCAGCTTAGGGTCTACTCTGGGCACTGAAGCTTTCTTT. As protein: CASSLGSTLGTEAFF.

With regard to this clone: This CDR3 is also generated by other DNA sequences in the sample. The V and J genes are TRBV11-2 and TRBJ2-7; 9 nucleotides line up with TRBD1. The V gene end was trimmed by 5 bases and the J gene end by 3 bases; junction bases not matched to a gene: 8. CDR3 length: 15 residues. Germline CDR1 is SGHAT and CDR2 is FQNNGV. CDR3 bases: TGTGCCAGCAGCCCGCCGGGACAGGGCGTCTACGAGCAGTACTTC. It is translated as CASSPPGQGVYEQYF.

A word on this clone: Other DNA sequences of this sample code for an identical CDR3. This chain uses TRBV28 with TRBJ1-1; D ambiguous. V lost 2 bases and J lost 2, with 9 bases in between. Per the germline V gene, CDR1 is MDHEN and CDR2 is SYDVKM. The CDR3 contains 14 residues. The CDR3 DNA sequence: TGTGCCAGCAGTTTAACGGGCGGAAACACTGAAGCTTTCTTT. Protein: CASSLTGGNTEAFF.

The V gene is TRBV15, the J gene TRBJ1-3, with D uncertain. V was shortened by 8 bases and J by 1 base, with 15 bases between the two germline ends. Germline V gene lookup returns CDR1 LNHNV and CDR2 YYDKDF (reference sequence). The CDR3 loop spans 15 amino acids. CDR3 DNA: TGTGCCACCTCGCCGGCAGATGAGTCTGGAAACACCATATATTTT. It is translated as CATSPADESGNTIYF.

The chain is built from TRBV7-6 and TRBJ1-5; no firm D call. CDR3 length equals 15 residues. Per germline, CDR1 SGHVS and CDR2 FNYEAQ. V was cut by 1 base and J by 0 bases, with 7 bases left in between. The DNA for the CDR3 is TGTGCCAGCAGCTTAGAGGCCAGTAGCAATCAGCCCCAGCATTTT. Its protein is CASSLEASSNQPQHF.

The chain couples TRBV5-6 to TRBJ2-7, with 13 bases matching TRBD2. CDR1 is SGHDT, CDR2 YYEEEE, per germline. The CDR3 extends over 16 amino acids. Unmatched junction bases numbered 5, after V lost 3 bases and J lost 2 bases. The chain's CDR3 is CASSWGTSGDPYEQYF. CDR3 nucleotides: TGTGCCAGCAGCTGGGGGACTAGCGGGGACCCCTACGAGCAGTACTTC.

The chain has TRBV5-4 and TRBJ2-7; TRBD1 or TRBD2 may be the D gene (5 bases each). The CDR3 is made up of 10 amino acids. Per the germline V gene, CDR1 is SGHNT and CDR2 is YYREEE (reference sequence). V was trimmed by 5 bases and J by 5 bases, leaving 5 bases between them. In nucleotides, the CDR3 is TGTGCCAGCAGGGGGGACGAGCAGTACTTC. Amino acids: CASRGDEQYF.

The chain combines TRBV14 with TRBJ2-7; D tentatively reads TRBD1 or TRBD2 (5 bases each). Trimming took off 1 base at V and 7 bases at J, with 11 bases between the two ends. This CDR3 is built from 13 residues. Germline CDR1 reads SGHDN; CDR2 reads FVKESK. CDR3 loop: CASSQGLGTEQYF. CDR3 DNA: TGTGCCAGCAGCCAAGGTCTAGGGACGGAGCAGTACTTC.

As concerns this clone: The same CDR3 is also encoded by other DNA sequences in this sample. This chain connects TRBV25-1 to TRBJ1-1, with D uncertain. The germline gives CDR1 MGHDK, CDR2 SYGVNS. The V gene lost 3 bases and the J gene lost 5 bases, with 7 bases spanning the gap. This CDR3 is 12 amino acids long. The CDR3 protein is CASSDRGTEAFF. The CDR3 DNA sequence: TGTGCCAGCAGTGATCGGGGTACTGAAGCTTTCTTT.

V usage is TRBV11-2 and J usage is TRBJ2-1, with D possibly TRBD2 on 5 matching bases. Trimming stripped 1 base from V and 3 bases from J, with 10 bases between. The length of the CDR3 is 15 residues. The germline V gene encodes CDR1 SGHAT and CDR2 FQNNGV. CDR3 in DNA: TGTGCCAGCAGCTTAGCGGGATTCCACTACAATGAGCAGTTCTTC. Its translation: CASSLAGFHYNEQFF.

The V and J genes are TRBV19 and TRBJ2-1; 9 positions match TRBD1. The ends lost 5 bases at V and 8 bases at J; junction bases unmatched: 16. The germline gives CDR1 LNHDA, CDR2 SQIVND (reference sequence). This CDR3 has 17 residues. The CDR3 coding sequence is TGTGCCAGTAGTTCACTCAAAACGGGACAGGGCTATCATGAGCAGTTCTTC. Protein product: CASSSLKTGQGYHEQFF.

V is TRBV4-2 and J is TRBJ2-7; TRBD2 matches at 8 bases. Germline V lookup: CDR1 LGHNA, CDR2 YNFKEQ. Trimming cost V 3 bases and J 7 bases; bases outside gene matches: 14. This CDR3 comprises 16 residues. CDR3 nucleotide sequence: TGTGCCAGCAGCCAGCGGGGGGCGGGAGGTGCCGGGGAGCAGTACTTC. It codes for CASSQRGAGGAGEQYF.

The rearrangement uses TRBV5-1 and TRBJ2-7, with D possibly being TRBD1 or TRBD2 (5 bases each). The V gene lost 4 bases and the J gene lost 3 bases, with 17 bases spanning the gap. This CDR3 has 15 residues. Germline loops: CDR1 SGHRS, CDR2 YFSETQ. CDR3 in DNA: TGCGCCAGCAGCCCGGGGCGTACAGCATTCTACGAGCAGTACTTC. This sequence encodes CASSPGRTAFYEQYF.

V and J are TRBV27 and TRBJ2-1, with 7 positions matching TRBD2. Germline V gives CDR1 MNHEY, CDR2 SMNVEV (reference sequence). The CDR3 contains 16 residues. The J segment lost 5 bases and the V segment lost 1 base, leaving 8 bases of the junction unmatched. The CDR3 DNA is TGTGCCAGCAGTTTATTTAGCGGGCAGCCCAACAATGAGCAGTTCTTC. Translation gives CASSLFSGQPNNEQFF.

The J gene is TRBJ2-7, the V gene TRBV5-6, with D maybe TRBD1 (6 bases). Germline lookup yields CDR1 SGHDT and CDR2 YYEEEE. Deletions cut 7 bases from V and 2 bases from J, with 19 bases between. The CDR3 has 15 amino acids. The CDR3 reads CASSLLRGSPYEQYF. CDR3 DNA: TGTGCCAGCTCGCTACTCAGGGGATCTCCCTACGAGCAGTACTTC.

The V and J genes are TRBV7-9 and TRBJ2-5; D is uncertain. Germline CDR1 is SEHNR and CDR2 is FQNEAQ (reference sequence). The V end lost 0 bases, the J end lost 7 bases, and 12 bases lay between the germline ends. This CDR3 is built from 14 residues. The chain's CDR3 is CASSLALDGGTQYF. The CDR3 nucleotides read TGTGCCAGCAGCTTAGCGCTCGACGGCGGGACCCAGTACTTC.

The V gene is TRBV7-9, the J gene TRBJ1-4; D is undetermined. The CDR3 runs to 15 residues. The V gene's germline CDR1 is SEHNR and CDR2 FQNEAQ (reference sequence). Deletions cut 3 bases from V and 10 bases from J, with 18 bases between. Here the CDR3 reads CASSLGYWGEGKLFF. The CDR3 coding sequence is TGTGCCAGCAGCTTGGGTTATTGGGGAGAAGGAAAACTGTTTTTT.

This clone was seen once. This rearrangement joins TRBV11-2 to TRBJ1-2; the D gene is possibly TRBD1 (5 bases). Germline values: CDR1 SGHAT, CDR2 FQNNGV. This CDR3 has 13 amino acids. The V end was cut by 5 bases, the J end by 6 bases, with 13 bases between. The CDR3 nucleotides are TGTGCCAGCAGCGAGGGCAGGGTCCATGGCTACACCTTC. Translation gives CASSEGRVHGYTF.